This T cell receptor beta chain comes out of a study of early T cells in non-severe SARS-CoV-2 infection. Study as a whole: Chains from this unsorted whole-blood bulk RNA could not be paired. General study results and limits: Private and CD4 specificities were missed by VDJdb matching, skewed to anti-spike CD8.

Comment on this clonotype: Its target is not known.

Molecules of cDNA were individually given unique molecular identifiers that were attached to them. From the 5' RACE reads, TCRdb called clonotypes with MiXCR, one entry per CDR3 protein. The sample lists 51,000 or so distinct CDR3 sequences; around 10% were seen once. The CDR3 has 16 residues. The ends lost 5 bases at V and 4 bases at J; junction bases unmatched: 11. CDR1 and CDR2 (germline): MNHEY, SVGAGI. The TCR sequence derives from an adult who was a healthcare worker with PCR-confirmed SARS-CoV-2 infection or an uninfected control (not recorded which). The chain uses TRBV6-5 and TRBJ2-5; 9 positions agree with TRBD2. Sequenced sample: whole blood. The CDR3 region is CASSPRVAGVRETQYF. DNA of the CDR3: TGTGCCAGCAGTCCCAGGGTAGCGGGGGTTCGAGAGACCCAGTACTTC.